This entry describes one TCR beta chain. Its cognate antigen is unknown. The study made its TCR cDNA through 5'RACE template switching. That step introduced a universal primer site along with UMIs. TCRdb re-called the 5' RACE reads through MiXCR, storing one row per CDR3 protein. The table lists about 220,000 distinct CDR3 sequences, about 3% of them singletons. The data derive from a study of T cells after yellow fever vaccination. This CDR3 region has 15 residues. Trimming left V 1 base short and J 3 bases short, with 12 bases between. The germline V gene encodes CDR1 KGHSH and CDR2 LQKENI. Whole-study results and caveats: In FACS-sorted repertoires, abundant clonotypes from the bulk population could appear as contaminants. The CD4 and CD8 compartments had a small share of their clonotypes in common.

The V call is TRBV18, the J call TRBJ1-1, with a weak D call TRBD1 (6 bases). This clonotype originated in a man between 18 and 35 years old who received the YFV17D yellow fever vaccine. The sequences come from CD4+ T cells sorted from PBMCs, collected 10 days after the yellow fever booster vaccination. In DNA form, the CDR3 reads TGTGCCAGCTCACCACGTTTGGAGGGGGACACTGAAGCTTTCTTT. Its translation is CASSPRLEGDTEAFF.